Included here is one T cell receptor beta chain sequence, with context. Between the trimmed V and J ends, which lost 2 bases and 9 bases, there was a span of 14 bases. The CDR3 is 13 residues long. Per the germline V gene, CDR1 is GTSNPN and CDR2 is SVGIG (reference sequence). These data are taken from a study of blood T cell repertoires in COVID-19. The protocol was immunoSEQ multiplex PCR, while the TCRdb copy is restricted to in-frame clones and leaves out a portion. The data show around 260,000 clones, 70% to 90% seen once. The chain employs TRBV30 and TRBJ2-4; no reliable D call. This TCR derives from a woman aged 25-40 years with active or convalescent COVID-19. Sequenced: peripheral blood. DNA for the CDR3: TGTGCCTGGAGTCCCTCGAGTCGTGGCATTCAGTACTTC. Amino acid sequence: CAWSPSSRGIQYF. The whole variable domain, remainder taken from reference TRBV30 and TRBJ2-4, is SQTIHQWPATLVQPVGSPLSLECTVEGTSNPNLYWYRQAAGRGLQLLFYSVGIGQISSEVPQNLSASRPQDRQFILSSKKLLLSDSGFYLCAWSPSSRGIQYFGAGTRLSVL.